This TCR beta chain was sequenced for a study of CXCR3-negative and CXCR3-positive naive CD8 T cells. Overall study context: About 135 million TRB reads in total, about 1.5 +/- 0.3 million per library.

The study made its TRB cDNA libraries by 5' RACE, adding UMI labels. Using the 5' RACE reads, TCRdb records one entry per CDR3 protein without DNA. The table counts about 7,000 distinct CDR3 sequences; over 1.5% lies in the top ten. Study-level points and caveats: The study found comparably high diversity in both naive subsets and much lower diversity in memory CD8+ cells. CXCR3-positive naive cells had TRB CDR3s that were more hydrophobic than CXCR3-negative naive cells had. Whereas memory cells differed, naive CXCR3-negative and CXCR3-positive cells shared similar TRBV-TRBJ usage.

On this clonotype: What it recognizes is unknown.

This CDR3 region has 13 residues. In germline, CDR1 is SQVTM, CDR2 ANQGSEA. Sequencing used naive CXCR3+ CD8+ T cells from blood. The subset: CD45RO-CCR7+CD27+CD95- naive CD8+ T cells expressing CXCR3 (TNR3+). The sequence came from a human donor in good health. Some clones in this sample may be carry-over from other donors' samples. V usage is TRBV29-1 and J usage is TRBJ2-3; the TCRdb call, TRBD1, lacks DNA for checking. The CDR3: CSVSGGGTDTQYF.